The clone carrying this T cell receptor beta chain was seen a few times. What it recognizes is unknown. Time point noted: patch test 3, about 24 weeks after DPC sensitization. Treatment specified: therapeutic diphenylcyclopropenone sensitization with weekly scalp DPC. It was from unfractionated whole blood that total RNA was extracted. The V end was cut by 1 base, the J end by 5 bases, with 17 bases between. CDR1 is DFQATT, CDR2 SNEGSKA, per germline (reference sequence). CDR3 length equals 15 residues. Authors' methods: A typical sample had 95,638 TCRs, with about 23,224 to 690,600 overall. A single record per CDR3 protein comes from TCRdb applying MiXCR to the RACE reads. None of the V and J calls come from the authors' own analysis; TCRdb made them. The table has roughly 200,000 distinct CDR3 sequences, about 22% seen once; the top ten hold over 2%. The data stem from a study of human T cells and chemical hapten exposure. Study overall: Skin of the upper inner arm, roughly 2 cm by roughly 2 cm, received 2% DPC for sensitization.

General study results and limits: The number of TCRs above 1 in 1000 frequency did not change after DPC sensitization.

This rearrangement joins TRBV20-1 to TRBJ2-5, with unresolved D. This receptor was taken from a woman between 40 and 50 years old with alopecia areata. Some clones in this sample may be carry-over from other donors' samples. The sequencing here drew on whole blood, taken in connection with sensitization to the hapten diphenylcyclopropenone (DPC). CDR3 loop: CSARGYRAPEETQYF. In DNA, the CDR3 is TGCAGTGCTAGAGGCTACCGGGCGCCTGAGGAGACCCAGTACTTC.